This TCR beta chain was profiled in a study of PD-1 blockade in classical Hodgkin lymphoma. Study conclusions and caveats: Patients starting nivolumab less than 1 year after ASCT had lower diversity and were excluded from later analyses.

Of note for this clone: What it binds is unknown.

With no exception, relapse followed autologous stem cell transplantation in all patients, and brentuximab vedotin exposure varied. The method was immunoSEQ multiplex PCR; TCRdb's version includes in-frame clones alone and lacks a portion of them. Of some 100,000 clones in the sample, 75% to 90% were seen once. The CDR3 is made up of 14 amino acids. Unmatched junction bases numbered 3, after V lost 0 bases and J lost 8 bases. The germline CDR1 and CDR2 sequences are MNHEY and SVGAGI. Source: peripheral blood mononuclear cells (PBMCs), taken before the second cycle of nivolumab. The chain uses TRBV6-5 and TRBJ1-2; 10 bases are a match to TRBD1. This receptor was obtained from a human donor with classical Hodgkin lymphoma. The CDR3 loop is CASSYSTGGRGYTF. CDR3 sequence (DNA): TGTGCCAGCAGTTACTCGACAGGGGGCAGGGGCTACACCTTC.